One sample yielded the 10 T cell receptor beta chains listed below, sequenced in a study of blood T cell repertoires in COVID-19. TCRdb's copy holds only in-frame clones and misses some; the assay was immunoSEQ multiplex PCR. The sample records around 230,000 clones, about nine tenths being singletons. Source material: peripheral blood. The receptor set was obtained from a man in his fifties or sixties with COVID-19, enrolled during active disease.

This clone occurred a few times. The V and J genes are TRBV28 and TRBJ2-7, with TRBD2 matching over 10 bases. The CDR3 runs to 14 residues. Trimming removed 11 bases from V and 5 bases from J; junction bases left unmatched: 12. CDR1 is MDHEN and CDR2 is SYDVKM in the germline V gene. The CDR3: CAVPSGGSPDEQYF. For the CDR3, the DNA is TGTGCCGTCCCTAGCGGGGGTTCCCCTGACGAGCAGTACTTC.

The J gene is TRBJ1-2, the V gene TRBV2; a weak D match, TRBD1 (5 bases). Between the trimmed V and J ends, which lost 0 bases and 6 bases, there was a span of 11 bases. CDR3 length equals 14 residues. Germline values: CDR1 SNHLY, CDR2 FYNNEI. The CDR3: CASSEARGTDGYTF. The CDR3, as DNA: TGTGCCAGCAGTGAAGCGCGGGGGACTGATGGCTACACCTTC.

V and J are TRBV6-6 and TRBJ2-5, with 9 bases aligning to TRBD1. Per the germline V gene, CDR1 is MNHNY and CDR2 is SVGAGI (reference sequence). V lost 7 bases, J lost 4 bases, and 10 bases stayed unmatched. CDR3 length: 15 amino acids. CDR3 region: CASNTGQGGRETQYF. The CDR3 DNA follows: TGTGCCAGCAATACGGGACAGGGTGGGCGAGAGACCCAGTACTTC.

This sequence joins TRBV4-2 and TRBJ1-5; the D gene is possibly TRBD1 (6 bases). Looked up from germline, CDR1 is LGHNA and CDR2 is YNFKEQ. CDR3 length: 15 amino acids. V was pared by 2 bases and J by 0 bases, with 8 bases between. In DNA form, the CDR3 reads TGTGCCAGCAGCCAACTACAGGGTAGCAATCAGCCCCAGCATTTT. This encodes CASSQLQGSNQPQHF.

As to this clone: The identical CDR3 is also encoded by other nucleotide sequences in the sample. CDR3 in amino acids: CASSVGDRGLYEKLFF. The DNA of the CDR3 is TGTGCCAGCAGCGTAGGGGACAGGGGTTTATATGAAAAACTGTTTTTT. The rearrangement uses TRBV9 and TRBJ1-4, with 10 bases fitting TRBD1. V was clipped by 0 bases and J by 6 bases; unmatched bases: 5. Germline loops: CDR1 SGDLS, CDR2 YYNGEE. CDR3 length: 16 amino acids.

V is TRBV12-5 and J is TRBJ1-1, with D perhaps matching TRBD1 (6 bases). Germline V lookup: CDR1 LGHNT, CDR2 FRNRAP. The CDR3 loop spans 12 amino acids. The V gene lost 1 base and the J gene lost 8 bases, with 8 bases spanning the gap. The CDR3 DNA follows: TGTGCTAGTGGTTTGGAAGGGGGAGAAGCTTTCTTT. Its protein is CASGLEGGEAFF. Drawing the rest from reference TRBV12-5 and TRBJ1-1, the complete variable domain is DARVTQTPRHKVTEMGQEVTMRCQPILGHNTVFWYRQTMMQGLELLAYFRNRAPLDDSGMPKDRFSAEMPDATLATLKIQPSEPRDSAVYFCASGLEGGEAFFGQGTRLTVV.

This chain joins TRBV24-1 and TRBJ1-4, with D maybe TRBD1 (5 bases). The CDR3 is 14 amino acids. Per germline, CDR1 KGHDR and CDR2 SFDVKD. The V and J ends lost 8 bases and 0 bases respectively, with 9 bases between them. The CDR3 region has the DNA TGTGCCACCATGGTCAGGGCAACTAATGAAAAACTGTTTTTT. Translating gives CATMVRATNEKLFF.

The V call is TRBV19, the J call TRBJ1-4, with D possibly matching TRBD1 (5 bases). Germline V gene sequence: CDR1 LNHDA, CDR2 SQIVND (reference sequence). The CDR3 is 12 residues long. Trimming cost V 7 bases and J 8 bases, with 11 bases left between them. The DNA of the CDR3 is TGTGCCAGTATGCAGGGAAACGAAAAACTGTTTTTT. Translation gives CASMQGNEKLFF.

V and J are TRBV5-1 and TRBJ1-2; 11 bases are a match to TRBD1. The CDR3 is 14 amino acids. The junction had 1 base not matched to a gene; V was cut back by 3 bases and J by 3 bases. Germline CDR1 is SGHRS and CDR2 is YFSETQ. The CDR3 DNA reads TGCGCCAGCAGCTCGGGACAGGGGGACTATGGCTACACCTTC. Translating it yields CASSSGQGDYGYTF.

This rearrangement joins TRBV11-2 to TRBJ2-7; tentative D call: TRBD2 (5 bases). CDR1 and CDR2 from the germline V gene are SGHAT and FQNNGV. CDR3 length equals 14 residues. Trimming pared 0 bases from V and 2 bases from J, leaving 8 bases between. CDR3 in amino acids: CASSLDSRAYEQYF. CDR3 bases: TGTGCCAGCAGCTTAGACTCGAGGGCCTACGAGCAGTACTTC.